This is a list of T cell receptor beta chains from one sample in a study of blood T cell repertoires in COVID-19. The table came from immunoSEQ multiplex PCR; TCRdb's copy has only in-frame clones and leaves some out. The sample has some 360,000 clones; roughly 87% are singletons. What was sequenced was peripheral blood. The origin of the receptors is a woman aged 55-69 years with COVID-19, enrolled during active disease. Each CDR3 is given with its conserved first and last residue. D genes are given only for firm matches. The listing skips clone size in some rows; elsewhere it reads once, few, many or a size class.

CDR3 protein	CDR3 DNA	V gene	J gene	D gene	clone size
CASSIQGALDEQFF	TGTGCCAGCAGTATACAGGGGGCGCTGGATGAGCAGTTCTTC	TRBV11-2	TRBJ2-1	TRBD1	NA
CASSSILTGISGYTF	TGTGCCAGCAGCTCCATATTGACAGGGATAAGTGGCTACACCTTC	TRBV5-4	TRBJ1-2	TRBD1	NA
CASSLFLSGRQETQYF	TGCGCCAGCAGCTTATTTCTTAGCGGGCGTCAAGAGACCCAGTACTTC	TRBV5-1	TRBJ2-5	TRBD2	once
CASKQQAYEQYF	TGTGCCAGCAAACAGCAAGCCTACGAGCAGTACTTC	TRBV2	TRBJ2-7	NA	NA
CASSKTGLRANVLTF	TGTGCCAGCAGCAAGACAGGGCTCCGGGCCAACGTCCTGACTTTC	TRBV7-3	TRBJ2-6	TRBD1	NA
CASSEAGRNTEAFF	TGCGCCAGCAGTGAGGCGGGAAGAAACACTGAAGCTTTCTTT	TRBV10-2	TRBJ1-1	NA	once
CASTKGNQPQHF	TGTGCCAGCACGAAGGGGAATCAGCCCCAGCATTTT	TRBV12-3/TRBV12-4	TRBJ1-5	NA	NA
CASSPPPGTGGKIFQPQHF	TGTGCCAGCAGTCCCCCTCCCGGGACAGGGGGAAAGATTTTTCAGCCCCAGCATTTT	TRBV27	TRBJ1-5	TRBD1	NA
CASSTDRGLETQYF	TGTGCCAGCAGCACCGACAGGGGGCTGGAGACCCAGTACTTC	TRBV7-2	TRBJ2-5	TRBD1	NA
CASRPNRGDGGELFF	TGTGCCAGCAGGCCTAACAGGGGTGACGGCGGGGAGCTGTTTTTT	TRBV5-5	TRBJ2-2	TRBD1	NA
CASTRRKGELFF	TGTGCCAGCACCCGGAGGAAGGGGGAGCTGTTTTTT	TRBV6-5	TRBJ2-2	NA	NA
CASSLDTNYGYTF	TGCGCCAGCAGCTTGGACACAAACTATGGCTACACCTTC	TRBV5-1	TRBJ1-2	NA	few
CASSSAESRAFF	TGTGCCAGCAGTTCGGCGGAGTCTAGAGCTTTCTTT	TRBV28	TRBJ1-1	NA	NA
CASIPRGRGESPLHF	TGTGCCAGCATACCTCGGGGCAGGGGGGAATCACCCCTCCACTTT	TRBV28	TRBJ1-6	TRBD1	few
CASTGARYNEQFF	TGTGCCAGCACAGGGGCCCGTTACAATGAGCAGTTCTTC	TRBV6-5	TRBJ2-1	NA	NA
CASSPAGLQYF	TGTGCCAGCAGTCCCGCGGGGCTGCAGTATTTT	TRBV28	TRBJ2-3	NA	NA
CASSWEGASGNTIYF	TGCGCCAGCAGCTGGGAGGGCGCCTCTGGAAACACCATATATTTT	TRBV5-1	TRBJ1-3	NA	NA
CASTGTEGYEQYF	TGTGCCAGTACCGGGACAGAAGGCTACGAGCAGTACTTC	TRBV2	TRBJ2-7	TRBD1	few
CASSVDLAGGTGELFF	TGTGCCAGCAGCGTAGACCTAGCGGGGGGCACCGGGGAGCTGTTTTTT	TRBV9	TRBJ2-2	TRBD2	NA
CASSGPWRGVGNEQFF	TGTGCCAGCAGCGGCCCTTGGCGGGGTGTCGGCAATGAGCAGTTCTTC	TRBV9	TRBJ2-1	NA	NA
CASRAGWNTEAFF	TGTGCCAGTCGCGCAGGCTGGAACACTGAAGCTTTCTTT	TRBV19	TRBJ1-1	NA	NA
CASTSGTGVGYEQYF	TGTGCCAGCACATCCGGTACGGGGGTGGGCTACGAGCAGTACTTC	TRBV6-5	TRBJ2-7	NA	NA
CASSVETGRRGRSEAFF	TGTGCCAGCAGCGTAGAGACAGGGAGAAGGGGGCGTTCTGAAGCTTTCTTT	TRBV9	TRBJ1-1	TRBD1	NA
CASARAENYGYTF	TGTGCCAGCGCGAGGGCGGAGAACTATGGCTACACCTTC	TRBV9	TRBJ1-2	NA	few
CASRTTTGGLKLFF	TGTGCCAGCAGGACGACAACGGGAGGGCTAAAACTGTTTTTT	TRBV28	TRBJ1-4	NA	NA
CASSFQGAEKLFF	TGTGCCAGCAGTTTCCAGGGGGCTGAAAAACTGTTTTTT	TRBV6-5	TRBJ1-4	TRBD1	NA
CASSSGVPGDGYTF	TGTGCCAGCTCCTCCGGGGTTCCTGGGGATGGCTACACCTTC	TRBV18	TRBJ1-2	NA	NA
CASSQGLTNTEAFF	TGTGCCAGCTCACAGGGACTTACGAACACTGAAGCTTTCTTT	TRBV18	TRBJ1-1	NA	once
CASSEGNSPLHF	TGTGCCAGCAGTGAGGGCAATTCACCCCTCCACTTT	TRBV25-1	TRBJ1-6	NA	NA
CASSGGQSYGYTF	TGTGCCAGCAGTGGTGGACAGAGCTATGGCTACACCTTC	TRBV27	TRBJ1-2	NA	NA
CASSLRKNSDIRGTYNSPLHF	TGCGCCAGCAGCTTGCGAAAAAATTCCGACATCAGGGGCACTTATAATTCACCCCTCCACTTT	TRBV5-1	TRBJ1-6	NA	NA
CASSIDRLYTGELFF	TGTGCCAGCAGTATCGACAGGTTGTACACCGGGGAGCTGTTTTTT	TRBV11-1	TRBJ2-2	NA	NA
CASSGLAGQTYNEQFF	TGCGCCAGCAGTGGGCTAGCGGGTCAGACCTACAATGAGCAGTTCTTC	TRBV5-1	TRBJ2-1	TRBD2	NA
CASSPQGAGQPQHF	TGTGCCAGCAGTCCACAGGGGGCTGGACAGCCCCAGCATTTT	TRBV2	TRBJ1-5	TRBD1	NA
CASSHSDRALDYGYTF	TGCGCCAGCAGCCACTCCGACAGGGCCCTTGACTATGGCTACACCTTC	TRBV4-1	TRBJ1-2	TRBD1	NA
CASSSPSGGEAFF	TGTGCCAGCAGCTCCCCCTCCGGGGGAGAAGCTTTCTTT	TRBV9	TRBJ1-1	NA	once
CASSPKMWQVGDQPQHF	TGTGCCAGCAGCCCCAAGATGTGGCAGGTCGGGGATCAGCCCCAGCATTTT	TRBV3-1/TRBV3-2	TRBJ1-5	NA	NA
CALGTGPAPLHF	TGTGCCTTAGGAACAGGGCCAGCGCCCCTCCACTTT	TRBV30	TRBJ1-6	NA	NA
CASGSGLNPYNEQFF	TGTGCTAGTGGTTCAGGACTAAATCCCTACAATGAGCAGTTCTTC	TRBV12-5	TRBJ2-1	NA	NA
CASSGGSPGHGYTF	TGTGCCAGCTCCGGGGGATCACCAGGGCATGGCTACACCTTC	TRBV18	TRBJ1-2	NA	NA
CASSPAGYNYGYTF	TGTGCCAGCAGCCCAGCAGGCTATAACTATGGCTACACCTTC	TRBV27	TRBJ1-2	NA	NA
CASSGNPRQGADYGYTF	TGTGCCAGCAGCGGTAACCCTCGACAGGGGGCGGACTATGGCTACACCTTC	TRBV9	TRBJ1-2	TRBD1	NA
CASSLWLAGGMTNNEQFF	TGTGCCAGCAGTTTATGGCTAGCGGGGGGCATGACTAACAATGAGCAGTTCTTC	TRBV28	TRBJ2-1	TRBD2	once
CASSPDRGYGYTF	TGTGCCAGCAGCCCGGACAGGGGATATGGCTACACCTTC	TRBV14	TRBJ1-2	TRBD1	NA
CASSGSEGGYQETQYF	TGTGCCAGCAGCGGCAGTGAGGGGGGGTACCAAGAGACCCAGTACTTC	TRBV9	TRBJ2-5	NA	NA